The 20 T cell receptor beta chains given below trace back to one sample, sequenced in a study of identical twins. TCRdb ran MiXCR on the 5' RACE reads and lists one entry per CDR3 protein. The table has hundreds of thousands of distinct CDR3 sequences, around 8.3% seen once. The same sample was also used in a study of yellow fever vaccine responses in identical twins.

The sample comprised PBMCs. These receptors all stem from a young woman in good health.

CDR3 region: CASSQEDSSDQPQHF. The CDR3 region has the DNA TGCGCCAGCAGCCAAGAGGACAGTTCCGATCAGCCCCAGCATTTT. The rearrangement links TRBV4-3 to TRBJ1-5, with D possibly TRBD1 on 6 matching bases. Between the trimmed V and J ends, which lost 0 bases and 5 bases, there was a span of 11 bases. The CDR3 consists of 15 residues. CDR1 is LGHNA and CDR2 is YSLEER in the germline V gene.

The chain employs TRBV5-1 and TRBJ2-3; D gene uncertain. This CDR3 comprises 11 residues. CDR1 is SGHRS and CDR2 is YFSETQ in the germline V gene. Trimming removed 5 bases from V and 5 bases from J, with 6 bases in between. CDR3 region: CASSILDTQYF. CDR3 in DNA: TGCGCCAGCAGTATTTTAGATACGCAGTATTTT.

Details on this clonotype: A single base separates this from a much larger clone, so it may be a read error. This rearrangement joins TRBV2 to TRBJ2-7; a weak D match, TRBD1 (6 bases). Between the trimmed V and J ends, which lost 8 bases and 5 bases, there was a span of 7 bases. The CDR3 consists of 10 residues. Germline CDR1 reads SNHLY; CDR2 reads FYNNEI. DNA of the CDR3: TGTGCCAGCCAGGGGAACGAGCAGTACTTC. It encodes CASQGNEQYF.

This clonotype was recorded at least ten times. V gene TRBV7-2 combines with J gene TRBJ2-5; 9 bases fit TRBD1. The J segment lost 5 bases and the V segment lost 1 base, leaving 11 bases of the junction unmatched. The CDR3 has 17 residues. Germline CDR1 reads SGHTA; CDR2 reads FQGNSA. The CDR3 sequence: CASSLGQGEFYVETQYF. DNA for the CDR3: TGTGCCAGCAGCTTAGGACAGGGGGAATTCTATGTTGAGACCCAGTACTTC.

The table lists this clonotype with a few counts. The V call is TRBV5-4, the J call TRBJ2-1, with D possibly called TRBD1 or TRBD2 (5 bases each). The V end lost 4 bases, the J end lost 4 bases, and 12 bases lay between the germline ends. CDR1 is SGHNT, CDR2 YYREEE, per germline (reference sequence). CDR3 length: 14 amino acids. The CDR3 DNA sequence: TGTGCCAGCAGCATTTGGGGGTCTTACAATGAGCAGTTCTTC. Translation: CASSIWGSYNEQFF.

This clonotype occurred many times. Written as DNA, the CDR3 is TGTGCCAGCAGCCAAGAGACTAGCGGGATTCATTGGGAGCAGTACTTC. Protein sequence: CASSQETSGIHWEQYF. The gene calls are TRBV14 and TRBJ2-7; 11 bases are a match to TRBD2. V trimming: 0 bases; J trimming: 7 bases; junction bases outside the gene matches: 8. Germline lookup yields CDR1 SGHDN and CDR2 FVKESK. The CDR3 covers 16 residues. The full variable domain, completed using reference TRBV14 and TRBJ2-7, is EAGVTQFPSHSVIEKGQTVTLRCDPISGHDNLYWYRRVMGKEIKFLLHFVKESKQDESGMPNNRFLAERTGGTYSTLKVQPAELEDSGVYFCASSQETSGIHWEQYFGPGTRLTVT.

This chain connects TRBV6-2 or TRBV6-3 to TRBJ2-1; TRBD1 is a possible D gene (5 bases). The germline V gene encodes CDR1 MNHEY and CDR2 SVGEGT. The CDR3 has 15 amino acids. Trimming removed 2 bases at V and 4 bases at J, with 12 bases between. The CDR3 loop is CASSYPGIPYNEQFF. In DNA, the CDR3 is TGTGCCAGCAGTTACCCAGGGATTCCTTACAATGAGCAGTTCTTC.

This clonotype showed up many times. This chain joins TRBV12-3 or TRBV12-4 and TRBJ2-2; 11 bases agree with TRBD1. V shed 5 bases and J 4 bases; nucleotides not matched to a gene: 3. The CDR3 consists of 15 residues. The CDR3 spells CASSKDRGLTGELFF. The CDR3 DNA reads TGTGCCAGCAGTAAGGACAGGGGGCTCACCGGGGAGCTGTTTTTT.

This clonotype was recorded at least ten times. The rearrangement joins TRBV7-2 to TRBJ2-1; 8 bases line up with TRBD2. In germline, CDR1 is SGHTA, CDR2 FQGNSA. This CDR3 has 16 residues. Trimming took 5 bases from V and 8 from J; bases not matched to a gene: 14. The CDR3 nucleotides read TGTGCCAGCAGCGCAGCCGGGACTAGGGTTTTGGATGAGCAGTTCTTC. Translated, it gives CASSAAGTRVLDEQFF.

The V call is TRBV20-1, the J call TRBJ2-7; 8 nucleotides match TRBD2. Per the germline V gene, CDR1 is DFQATT and CDR2 is SNEGSKA (reference sequence). The trim removed 0 bases at V and 9 bases at J, leaving 10 bases unmatched. CDR3 length: 14 amino acids. The CDR3 DNA follows: TGCAGTGCTAGAGAACGGCGGGAGGCTACGAGGCAGTACTTC. This encodes CSARERREATRQYF.

This clonotype has a handful of counts. V and J are TRBV5-5 and TRBJ2-7, with TRBD1 matching 7 bases. V lost 4 bases to trimming and J lost 3 bases; unmatched junction nucleotides: 7. Germline lookup yields CDR1 SGHKS and CDR2 YYEKEE (reference sequence). The CDR3 extends over 14 amino acids. CDR3: CASSPTGTDYEQYF. The CDR3 bases are TGTGCCAGCAGCCCGACGGGGACAGACTACGAGCAGTACTTC. Drawing the rest from reference TRBV5-5 and TRBJ2-7, the complete variable domain is DAGVTQSPTHLIKTRGQQVTLRCSPISGHKSVSWYQQVLGQGPQFIFQYYEKEERGRGNFPDRFSARQFPNYSSELNVNALLLGDSALYLCASSPTGTDYEQYFGPGTRLTVT.

V gene TRBV19 combines with J gene TRBJ1-5, with a tentative D call TRBD1 (5 bases). The CDR3 extends over 15 amino acids. V was trimmed by 7 bases and J by 9 bases, leaving 22 bases between them. Germline CDR1 is LNHDA and CDR2 is SQIVND (reference sequence). The CDR3 coding sequence is TGTGCCAGTACTGATGCGGGACCGCCCTATCTGCCCCAGCATTTT. Its translation: CASTDAGPPYLPQHF.

This clonotype was observed a handful of times. For the CDR3, the DNA is TGTGCCAGCAGCCAAGACTGGTCAGACCGGTCTGCAGATACGCAGTATTTT. As protein: CASSQDWSDRSADTQYF. The J gene is TRBJ2-3, the V gene TRBV14; unclear D gene. The V end was cut by 0 bases, the J end by 4 bases, with 17 bases between. The CDR3 consists of 17 residues. Germline V gene data show CDR1 as SGHDN and CDR2 as FVKESK.

In this sample, this clonotype turned up many times. The chain carries TRBV5-1 and TRBJ2-2; 7 bases line up with TRBD1. Germline CDR1 reads SGHRS; CDR2 reads YFSETQ. The CDR3 runs to 16 residues. V dropped 0 bases and J dropped 2; count of bases not matched to a gene: 4. The CDR3 nucleotides are TGCGCCAGCAGCTTGGCTGGGACAGCTAACACCGGGGAGCTGTTTTTT. It yields the protein CASSLAGTANTGELFF. The full variable domain, completed using reference TRBV5-1 and TRBJ2-2, is KAGVTQTPRYLIKTRGQQVTLSCSPISGHRSVSWYQQTPGQGLQFLFEYFSETQRNKGNFPGRFSGRQFSNSRSEMNVSTLELGDSALYLCASSLAGTANTGELFFGEGSRLTVL.

The table lists this clonotype with a few counts. The gene calls are TRBV27 and TRBJ2-1; no clear D. Germline assignment: CDR1 MNHEY and CDR2 SMNVEV (reference sequence). The CDR3 has 13 residues. V lost 2 bases, J lost 8 bases, and 10 bases lay in between. CDR3 DNA sequence: TGTGCCAGCAGTTTAATAAAGCGAGATGAGCAGTTCTTC. This codes for CASSLIKRDEQFF.

This clonotype came up many times. J is TRBJ2-7 and V is TRBV20-1; no firm D call. V was clipped by 0 bases and J by 0 bases, with 9 bases between them. The V gene's germline CDR1 is DFQATT and CDR2 SNEGSKA (reference sequence). The CDR3 totals 14 residues. CDR3 sequence reads: CSARDPGSSYEQYF. The CDR3, as DNA: TGCAGTGCTAGAGATCCCGGTAGCTCCTACGAGCAGTACTTC.

This clonotype was observed a few times. This sequence joins TRBV6-2 or TRBV6-3 and TRBJ2-3, with D possibly matching TRBD1 (6 bases). Trimming removed 7 bases at V and 10 bases at J, with 18 bases between. Per the germline V gene, CDR1 is MNHEY and CDR2 is SVGEGT. CDR3 length: 13 residues. CDR3 residues: CASTLNRVGAQYF. DNA of the CDR3: TGTGCCAGCACGTTAAACAGGGTCGGGGCGCAGTATTTT.

The CDR3 is CASSLGAGGSQETQYF. The CDR3 DNA is TGTGCCAGCAGCTTAGGAGCGGGGGGTTCCCAAGAGACCCAGTACTTC. This rearrangement joins TRBV7-9 to TRBJ2-5; 9 bases align to TRBD2. The CDR3 length is 16 residues. J lost 1 base, V lost 1 base, and 4 bases had no gene match. In germline, CDR1 is SEHNR, CDR2 FQNEAQ (reference sequence).

There are a few counts of this clonotype. V and J are TRBV12-3 or TRBV12-4 and TRBJ2-7; a weak D match, TRBD1 (6 bases). CDR3 length equals 13 residues. Trimming removed 7 bases from V and 2 bases from J, with 12 bases in between. The CDR3 reads CASTMGHTYEQYF. Here the CDR3 DNA reads TGTGCCAGCACCATGGGACATACCTACGAGCAGTACTTC.

The V and J genes are TRBV20-1 and TRBJ2-5, with D unresolved. The CDR3 is made up of 12 amino acids. Trimming took 6 bases from V and 3 from J, leaving 11 bases between them. Per germline, CDR1 DFQATT and CDR2 SNEGSKA (reference sequence). The CDR3 DNA sequence: TGCAGTGCAGGGCCAAGAAAAGAGACCCAGTACTTC. It codes for CSAGPRKETQYF.